The 15 T cell receptor beta chains below all came from one sample that was sequenced in a study of early T cells in non-severe SARS-CoV-2 infection. TCRdb fed the 5' RACE reads into MiXCR, producing one record per CDR3 protein. This repertoire shows 70,000 to 85,000 distinct CDR3 sequences, about 12% found once; its top ten account for around 7%. Sequencing was carried out using whole blood. The receptors come from an adult who was a healthcare worker with PCR-confirmed SARS-CoV-2 infection or an uninfected control (not recorded which).

The rearrangement links TRBV28 to TRBJ2-2, with D tentatively TRBD1 (6 bases). The V gene's germline CDR1 is MDHEN and CDR2 SYDVKM. This CDR3 spans 15 amino acids. The V gene lost 1 base and the J gene lost 6 bases, with 12 bases spanning the gap. The CDR3: CASSLLQGPPGELFF. In nucleotides, the CDR3 is TGTGCCAGCAGTTTATTACAGGGCCCCCCCGGGGAGCTGTTTTTT. Full variable domain (remainder filled in from reference TRBV28 and TRBJ2-2): DVKVTQSSRYLVKRTGEKVFLECVQDMDHENMFWYRQDPGLGLRLIYFSYDVKMKEKGDIPEGYSVSREKKERFSLILESASTNQTSMYLCASSLLQGPPGELFFGEGSRLTVL.

This chain uses TRBV5-4 with TRBJ2-7, with D possibly being TRBD1 (6 bases). The CDR3 has 15 amino acids. CDR1 SGHNT and CDR2 YYREEE come from the germline V gene (reference sequence). Trimming took off 4 bases at V and 2 bases at J, with 16 bases between the two ends. The CDR3 DNA is TGTGCCAGCAGCCAGGTTGGACAGACCGCCTACGAGCAGTACTTC. This encodes CASSQVGQTAYEQYF.

This clonotype has just a few counts. The V and J genes are TRBV4-2 and TRBJ1-2, with D tentatively TRBD1 (5 bases). The CDR3 is 13 residues long. V shed 4 bases and J shed 0 bases, with 6 bases lying between them. Germline CDR1 LGHNA, CDR2 YNFKEQ. The CDR3 protein is CASSRGANYGYTF. CDR3 sequence (DNA): TGTGCCAGCAGCCGGGGGGCTAACTATGGCTACACCTTC.

The chain uses TRBV12-3 or TRBV12-4 and TRBJ2-2; D is ambiguous. Trimming removed 3 bases from V and 0 bases from J, with 11 bases in between. This CDR3 has 16 amino acids. DNA for the CDR3: TGTGCCAGCAGTTTTTTGGGGTTTGCGAACACCGGGGAGCTGTTTTTT. Translating it yields CASSFLGFANTGELFF.

This clonotype was detected many times. This chain's CDR3 is CASSLIKAGGEQYF. As DNA, the CDR3 is TGTGCCAGCAGCTTAATCAAAGCGGGAGGCGAGCAGTACTTC. The V and J genes are TRBV7-9 and TRBJ2-7; 9 nucleotides match TRBD2. The V gene's germline CDR1 is SEHNR and CDR2 FQNEAQ (reference sequence). CDR3 size: 14 residues. Trimming removed 2 bases from V and 6 bases from J; junction bases left unmatched: 5.

The chain recombines TRBV19 with TRBJ2-4; TRBD2 matches 12 bases. Trimming at V came to 4 bases and at J to 11 bases, leaving 9 bases not matched to a gene. CDR1 is LNHDA, CDR2 SQIVND, per germline (reference sequence). This CDR3 has 15 amino acids. CDR3 sequence reads: CASSTGLAGNGVQYF. CDR3 bases: TGTGCCAGTAGTACAGGACTAGCGGGGAATGGCGTTCAGTACTTC.

The chain combines TRBV10-3 with TRBJ2-1, with D uncertain. The CDR3 loop spans 13 amino acids. Between the trimmed V and J ends, which lost 0 bases and 13 bases, there was a span of 13 bases. The germline V gene has CDR1 ENHRY and CDR2 SYGVKD. For the CDR3, the DNA is TGTGCCATCAGTGAGTCTAGGGTTCCTATTCAGTTCTTC. This codes for CAISESRVPIQFF.

The CDR3 DNA sequence: TGTGCCAGCAGCTTAGGCCCTAGCGGGAGTTATGGGCAGTACTTC. Protein: CASSLGPSGSYGQYF. This chain links TRBV7-9 with TRBJ2-7; the match to TRBD2 covers 10 bases. The V and J ends lost 1 base and 9 bases, in that order; junction bases with no gene match: 9. Per germline, CDR1 SEHNR and CDR2 FQNEAQ (reference sequence). This CDR3 spans 15 amino acids. Together with reference TRBV7-9 and TRBJ2-7, the CDR3 gives the full variable domain: DTGVSQNPRHKITKRGQNVTFRCDPISEHNRLYWYRQTLGQGPEFLTYFQNEAQLEKSRLLSDRFSAERPKGSFSTLEIQRTEQGDSAMYLCASSLGPSGSYGQYFGPGTRLTVT.

The chain combines TRBV7-8 with TRBJ2-2; D could derive from TRBD1 or TRBD2 (5 bases each). V lost 3 bases, J lost 1 base, and 15 bases lay in between. CDR3 length: 17 residues. Germline CDR1 and CDR2: SGHVS and FQNEAQ. CDR3 bases: TGTGCCAGCAGCTTGAGTGTCGGGGCAGAGAACACCGGGGAGCTGTTTTTT. Encoded protein: CASSLSVGAENTGELFF.

This clonotype was recorded a few times. The rearrangement joins TRBV4-3 to TRBJ1-2; TRBD1 agrees at 9 bases. The V gene's germline CDR1 is LGHNA and CDR2 YSLEER. The CDR3 is 15 amino acids. V shed 3 bases and J 4 bases; nucleotides not matched to a gene: 6. The CDR3 loop reads CASSQGTGFGYGYTF. CDR3 coding DNA: TGCGCCAGCAGCCAGGGGACAGGGTTTGGCTATGGCTACACCTTC.

This clonotype has ten or more counts. The chain is built from TRBV29-1 and TRBJ2-7, with 9 positions matching TRBD1. Unmatched junction bases numbered 4, after V lost 5 bases and J lost 2 bases. The CDR3 spans 13 residues. Germline CDR1 is SQVTM and CDR2 is ANQGSEA. CDR3 in DNA: TGCAGCGTTACTGGGACAGGGACCTACGAGCAGTACTTC. It specifies CSVTGTGTYEQYF.

This clonotype was observed a handful of times. J is TRBJ2-7 and V is TRBV12-3 or TRBV12-4; 8 bases align to TRBD2. V shed 5 bases and J 12 bases; nucleotides not matched to a gene: 18. The CDR3 has 15 amino acids. CDR3 sequence (DNA): TGTGCCAGCAGTGACTCAGGGACTAGTTTAAATCCGGGGTACTTC. Its protein is CASSDSGTSLNPGYF.

This clonotype occurred many times. The V and J genes are TRBV14 and TRBJ2-7; D is uncertain. The germline V gene has CDR1 SGHDN and CDR2 FVKESK. Trimming left V 4 bases short and J 3 bases short, with 7 bases between. The CDR3 length is 12 residues. CDR3 amino acids: CASSRPFYEQYF. The CDR3 DNA follows: TGTGCCAGCAGCCGACCCTTCTACGAGCAGTACTTC.

This clonotype has at least ten counts. This chain connects TRBV21-1 to TRBJ2-7; TRBD2 reflects the table's D call only, with no check against the DNA. TRBV21-1 is a listed pseudogene. The length of the CDR3 is 9 residues. The CDR3 loop is CTRVRGQYF. The CDR3 nucleotides read TGTACCCGCGTACGCGGGCAGTACTTC.

As regards this clonotype: A read error is possible here, since a much larger clone lies one base away. This chain uses TRBV5-1 with TRBJ2-7, with D hard to call. Trimming pared 10 bases from V and 6 bases from J, leaving 23 bases between. The CDR3 sequence is 14 residues long. CDR1 and CDR2 from the germline V gene are SGHRS and YFSETQ. The CDR3 sequence is CAEMSGFPTSEQYF. In nucleotides, the CDR3 is TGCGCCGAGATGTCCGGCTTCCCGACCAGCGAGCAGTACTTC.